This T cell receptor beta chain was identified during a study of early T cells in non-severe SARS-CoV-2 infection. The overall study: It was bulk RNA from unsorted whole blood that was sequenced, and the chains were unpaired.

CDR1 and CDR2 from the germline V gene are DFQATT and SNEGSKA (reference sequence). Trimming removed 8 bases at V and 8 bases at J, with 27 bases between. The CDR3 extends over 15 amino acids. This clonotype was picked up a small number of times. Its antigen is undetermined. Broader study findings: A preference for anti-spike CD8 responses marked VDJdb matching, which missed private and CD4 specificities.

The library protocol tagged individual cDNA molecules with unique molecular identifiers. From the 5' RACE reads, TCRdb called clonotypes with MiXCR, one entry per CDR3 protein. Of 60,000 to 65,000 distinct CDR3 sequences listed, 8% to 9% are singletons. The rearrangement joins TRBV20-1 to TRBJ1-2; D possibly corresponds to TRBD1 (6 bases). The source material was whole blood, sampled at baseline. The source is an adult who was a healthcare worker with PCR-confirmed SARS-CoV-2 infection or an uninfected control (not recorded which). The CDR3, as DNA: TGCAGTCTCTACCCGGGGGGGGCGTTGGCTGTAGGCTACACCTTC. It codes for CSLYPGGALAVGYTF.